Shown below are 20 T cell receptor beta chains from a single sample sequenced in a study of cytomegalovirus exposure and HLA in healthy donors. A multiplex PCR was run with 60 Vbeta primers and 13 Jbeta primers. Some clones are missing from TCRdb's copy, which holds only in-frame ones; the method was immunoSEQ multiplex PCR. The top ten clones hold 2% to 2.5% of a sample with around 130,000 clones, around three quarters of them seen once. The sample consisted of PBMCs. All receptors come from a young man in good health and CMV-seronegative.

This clone has just a few counts. CDR3 nucleotides: TGTGCCAGCAGCTTGGGGGCTAACACTGAAGCTTTCTTT. Translation gives CASSLGANTEAFF. This chain uses TRBV2 with TRBJ1-1, with D possibly TRBD1 on 6 matching bases. Germline loops: CDR1 SNHLY, CDR2 FYNNEI. The CDR3 spans 13 residues. The V and J ends lost 6 bases and 2 bases respectively, with 10 bases between them.

The V and J genes are TRBV5-1 and TRBJ2-7, with 10 bases that match TRBD1. The junction had 10 bases not matched to a gene; V was cut back by 0 bases and J by 4 bases. CDR3 length: 17 amino acids. Looked up from germline, CDR1 is SGHRS and CDR2 is YFSETQ. CDR3 in amino acids: CASSLALLRDRGYEQYF. CDR3 in DNA: TGCGCCAGCAGCTTGGCCCTACTTCGGGACAGGGGTTACGAGCAGTACTTC.

This sequence joins TRBV28 and TRBJ2-3; maybe TRBD1 (5 bases). Trimming left V 7 bases short and J 0 bases short, with 17 bases between. This CDR3 comprises 16 residues. The germline CDR1 and CDR2 sequences are MDHEN and SYDVKM. The CDR3 bases are TGTGCCAGCACCATTAGGGGCTACACTAGCACAGATACGCAGTATTTT. Protein: CASTIRGYTSTDTQYF.

This clone appeared a single time. The chain links TRBV27 to TRBJ2-1; D call uncertain. CDR3 length: 15 residues. V was pared by 8 bases and J by 2 bases, with 16 bases between. Per the germline V gene, CDR1 is MNHEY and CDR2 is SMNVEV (reference sequence). This CDR3 is CASLPGGVPYNEQFF. Written as DNA, the CDR3 is TGTGCCAGCCTTCCCGGCGGAGTCCCCTACAATGAGCAGTTCTTC.

This clone has a handful of counts. This chain connects TRBV21-1 to TRBJ1-2. TRBV21-1 is described as a pseudogene. This CDR3 has 12 amino acids. CDR3 region: CASSKAGDGYTF. The CDR3 region has the DNA TGTGCCAGCAGCAAAGCCGGGGATGGCTACACCTTC.

This chain uses TRBV4-2 with TRBJ2-3; 9 nucleotides agree with TRBD1. V lost 2 bases and J lost 3; bases outside the gene matches: 9. The CDR3 is 17 amino acids. The germline V gene encodes CDR1 LGHNA and CDR2 YNFKEQ. CDR3 DNA: TGTGCCAGCAGCCAAACGGCACCGGACAGGGGAACAGATACGCAGTATTTT. Protein product: CASSQTAPDRGTDTQYF.

V usage is TRBV6-5 and J usage is TRBJ2-7; 8 bases line up with TRBD2. V was pared by 6 bases and J by 2 bases, with 6 bases of the junction left unmatched. There are 14 residues in the CDR3. Per germline, CDR1 MNHEY and CDR2 SVGAGI. The CDR3: CASSGTSGAYEQYV. Written as DNA, the CDR3 is TGTGCCAGCAGCGGGACTAGTGGAGCCTACGAGCAGTACGTC.

The rearrangement joins TRBV4-2 to TRBJ1-1; TRBD1 is a possible D gene (5 bases). The V and J ends lost 6 bases and 4 bases respectively, with 15 bases between them. The V gene's germline CDR1 is LGHNA and CDR2 YNFKEQ. CDR3 size: 14 residues. CDR3 sequence (DNA): TGTGCCAGCAGTTCGGCGGGGGAGGGCACTGAAGCTTTCTTT. Amino acids: CASSSAGEGTEAFF.

The J gene is TRBJ1-2, the V gene TRBV7-2; 7 nucleotides match TRBD1. Germline V gene data show CDR1 as SGHTA and CDR2 as FQGNSA. The CDR3 spans 16 residues. The V gene end was trimmed by 1 base and the J gene end by 3 bases; junction bases not matched to a gene: 8. The CDR3 loop reads CASSLGLAGGDYGYTF. The CDR3 region has the DNA TGTGCCAGCAGCTTAGGGTTGGCAGGGGGTGACTATGGCTACACCTTC. Supplemented by reference TRBV7-2 and TRBJ1-2, the full variable domain reads GAGVSQSPSNKVTEKGKDVELRCDPISGHTALYWYRQSLGQGLEFLIYFQGNSAPDKSGLPSDRFSAERTGGSVSTLTIQRTQQEDSAVYLCASSLGLAGGDYGYTFGSGTRLTVV.

As concerns this clone: This specimen includes other DNA sequences encoding the same CDR3. The V and J genes are TRBV6-5 and TRBJ1-1; 9 bases agree with TRBD1. The CDR3 loop spans 13 amino acids. The V gene's germline CDR1 is MNHEY and CDR2 SVGAGI. V lost 5 bases and J lost 5; bases outside the gene matches: 3. Here the CDR3 DNA reads TGTGCCAGCAGTAGACAGGGGGGGACTGAAGCTTTCTTT. Its protein product is CASSRQGGTEAFF.

The chain employs TRBV14 and TRBJ1-6; tentative D call: TRBD1 (6 bases). Germline V lookup: CDR1 SGHDN, CDR2 FVKESK. The CDR3 sequence is 17 residues long. V was clipped by 6 bases and J by 7 bases, with 22 bases between them. CDR3 in DNA: TGTGCCAGCAGTCCCGGGTCAGGGGCCCGTCCCAATTCACCCCTCCACTTT. Its protein product is CASSPGSGARPNSPLHF.

This clone was recorded a few times. The chain links TRBV2 to TRBJ2-7, with 10 positions matching TRBD1. The CDR3 is 12 residues long. CDR1 is SNHLY and CDR2 is FYNNEI in the germline V gene. V was pared by 8 bases and J by 4 bases, with 2 bases of the junction left unmatched. The CDR3 coding sequence is TGTGCCAGCGGGGGACAGGGGTACGAGCAGTACTTC. Translating gives CASGGQGYEQYF.

This clone has a single count. The chain couples TRBV19 to TRBJ1-2; possibly TRBD1 for D (5 bases). The germline gives CDR1 LNHDA, CDR2 SQIVND (reference sequence). The CDR3 is 13 residues long. V was trimmed by 5 bases and J by 8 bases, leaving 15 bases between them. The CDR3 protein is CASSSSGAGGYTF. CDR3 DNA: TGTGCCAGTAGTTCCTCTGGGGCGGGAGGCTACACCTTC.

The chain combines TRBV5-5 with TRBJ1-6; D gene ambiguous. CDR1 SGHKS and CDR2 YYEKEE come from the germline V gene (reference sequence). V lost 1 base, J lost 7 bases, and 9 bases lay in between. The CDR3 length is 14 residues. This CDR3 reads CASSLSGANSPLHF. The CDR3 DNA sequence: TGTGCCAGCAGCTTGTCAGGTGCCAATTCACCCCTCCACTTT.

V is TRBV6-5 and J is TRBJ1-2; 7 nucleotides line up with TRBD1. Germline trimming cut 5 bases from V and 2 bases from J; bases unmatched to any gene: 5. CDR1 and CDR2 (germline): MNHEY, SVGAGI. This CDR3 spans 14 amino acids. The CDR3 reads CASSTLTGNYGYTF. In nucleotides, the CDR3 is TGTGCCAGCAGTACTCTGACAGGGAACTATGGCTACACCTTC.

The rearrangement joins TRBV5-1 to TRBJ2-7; 12 bases are a match to TRBD1. J lost 7 bases, V lost 4 bases, and 15 bases had no gene match. Germline V CDR1 and CDR2: SGHRS, YFSETQ. The CDR3 contains 17 residues. This chain's CDR3 is CASSRPFGTGGAEEQYV. The CDR3 DNA reads TGCGCCAGCAGCCGCCCATTCGGGACAGGGGGCGCGGAGGAGCAGTACGTC.

The chain joins TRBV5-4 to TRBJ2-3; TRBD2 aligns across 13 bases. Germline V lookup: CDR1 SGHNT, CDR2 YYREEE (reference sequence). The CDR3 covers 20 residues. V lost 4 bases, J lost 0 bases, and 14 bases stayed unmatched. In nucleotides, the CDR3 is TGTGCCAGCAGCCTAAAACGGACTAGCGGGAGACCAGGTAGCACAGATACGCAGTATTTT. It is translated as CASSLKRTSGRPGSTDTQYF.

V and J are TRBV18 and TRBJ2-2; 8 nucleotides match TRBD1. Trimming cost V 0 bases and J 0 bases; bases outside gene matches: 0. Germline CDR1 reads KGHSH; CDR2 reads LQKENI. The CDR3 is made up of 16 amino acids. CDR3 residues: CASSPPQGANTGELFF. CDR3 coding DNA: TGTGCCAGCTCACCACCACAGGGGGCGAACACCGGGGAGCTGTTTTTT. Combining the CDR3 with reference TRBV18 and TRBJ2-2 gives the whole variable domain NAGVMQNPRHLVRRRGQEARLRCSPMKGHSHVYWYRQLPEEGLKFMVYLQKENIIDESGMPKERFSAEFPKEGPSILRIQQVVRGDSAAYFCASSPPQGANTGELFFGEGSRLTVL.

This clone appeared a single time. The CDR3 is CASRSGTGDYGEKLFF. The CDR3 DNA follows: TGTGCCAGCAGGTCCGGGACAGGGGACTACGGTGAAAAACTGTTTTTT. The rearrangement links TRBV11-2 to TRBJ1-4; TRBD1 agrees at 10 bases. CDR1 is SGHAT and CDR2 is FQNNGV in the germline V gene. This CDR3 has 16 amino acids. Losses at the gene ends were 6 bases for V and 7 bases for J; bases not matched to a gene: 11. The variable domain in full, completed from reference TRBV11-2 and TRBJ1-4, reads EAGVAQSPRYKIIEKRQSVAFWCNPISGHATLYWYQQILGQGPKLLIQFQNNGVVDDSQLPKDRFSAERLKGVDSTLKIQPAKLEDSAVYLCASRSGTGDYGEKLFFGSGTQLSVL.

The J gene is TRBJ2-5, the V gene TRBV4-1; perhaps TRBD2 as D (6 bases). The V and J ends lost 0 bases and 5 bases respectively, with 16 bases between them. Germline CDR1 and CDR2: MGHRA and YSYEKL. There are 16 residues in the CDR3. CDR3 nucleotides: TGCGCCAGCAGCCAAGATCTTCCGGGAGTCGGGGAGACCCAGTACTTC. Its translation: CASSQDLPGVGETQYF.